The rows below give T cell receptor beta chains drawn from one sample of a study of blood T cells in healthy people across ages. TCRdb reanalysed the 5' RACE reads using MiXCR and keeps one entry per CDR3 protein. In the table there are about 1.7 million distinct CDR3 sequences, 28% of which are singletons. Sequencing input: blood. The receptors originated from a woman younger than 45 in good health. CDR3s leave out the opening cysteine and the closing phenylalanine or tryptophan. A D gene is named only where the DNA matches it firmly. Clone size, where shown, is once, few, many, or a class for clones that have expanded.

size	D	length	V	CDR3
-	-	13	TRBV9	ASSVKSQPGAEAF
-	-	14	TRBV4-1	ASSQVASSENYEQY
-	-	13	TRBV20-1	SAAQGIGSYNEQY
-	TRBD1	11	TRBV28	ASRTGGAEKLF
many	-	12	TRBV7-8	ASSPAGASGGYT
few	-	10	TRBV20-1	GARGDGYEQY
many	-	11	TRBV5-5	ASSLDLNYEQY
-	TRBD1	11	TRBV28	AARTGGIGELF
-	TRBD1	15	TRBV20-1	SAGDTTGGLDYYGYT
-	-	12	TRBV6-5	TSSYFDRSDTQY
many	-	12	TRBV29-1	SVVRDMTSYEQY
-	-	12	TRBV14	ASSLTEGHFEQY
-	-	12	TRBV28	ASSFGQAAYGYT
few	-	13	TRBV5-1	ASSLDNGNTDTQY
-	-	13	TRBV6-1	ASSVHLTWDTEAF
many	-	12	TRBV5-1	ASSRRGAGNEQF
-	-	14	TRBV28	ASSPPAGGNTDTQY
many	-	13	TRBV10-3	AISGPGAGANVLT
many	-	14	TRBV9	ASSPGTGGGSYEQY
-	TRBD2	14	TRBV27	ASSLSSSGSTDTQY
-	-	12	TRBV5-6	ASSWDRWYNEQF
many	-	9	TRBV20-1	SATPGKEQY
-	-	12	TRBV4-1	ASSSRSQGSGYT
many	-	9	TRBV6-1	ASTAEYEQY
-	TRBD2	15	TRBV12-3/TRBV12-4	ASSLAMGLAGQETQY
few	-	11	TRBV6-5	ASMGALGNEQF
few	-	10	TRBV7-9	ASSTDDQPQH
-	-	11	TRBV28	ASSTRAPGELF
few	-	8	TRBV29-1	SATKDTQY
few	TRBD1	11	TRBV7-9	ASSFTGGHGYT
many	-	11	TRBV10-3	AISEGRMETQY
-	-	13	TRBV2	ASSGEQVPNNEQF
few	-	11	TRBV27	ASTVSGFNEQF
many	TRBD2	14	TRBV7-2	ASSLMPSGGAYEQY
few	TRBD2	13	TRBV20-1	SARGPAGVEDTQY
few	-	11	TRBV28	ASSLWGAGEQF
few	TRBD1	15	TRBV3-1	ASSPWVTGSGANVLT
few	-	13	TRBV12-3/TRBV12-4	ASSPSPVGGETQY
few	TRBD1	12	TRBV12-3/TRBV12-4	ASSLDRVDTEAF
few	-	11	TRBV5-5	ASTTLGGTEAF
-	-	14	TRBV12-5	ASGWLTGSSYNEQY
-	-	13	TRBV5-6	ASSWAWGSDYEQF
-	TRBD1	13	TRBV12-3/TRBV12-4	ASSWTGRVTGELF
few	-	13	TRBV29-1	SVGEATSPGNTIY
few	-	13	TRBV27	ASSTTGLPLGGYT